These 5 T cell receptor beta chains originate from one sample sequenced in a study of radiotherapy plus CTLA-4 blockade in lung cancer. Sequenced by immunoSEQ multiplex PCR; TCRdb stores in-frame clones only, minus some. The repertoire has some 110,000 clones, 81% of them found once; the top ten carry 3.3%. The sequenced sample was peripheral blood, obtained from a patient treated with radiotherapy plus ipilimumab. The receptors were gathered from a human donor with non-small cell lung cancer that progressed on radiotherapy plus ipilimumab. Some clones in this sample may be carry-over from other donors' samples.

The chain combines TRBV9 with TRBJ2-4, with TRBD2 matching 10 bases. CDR1 and CDR2 (germline): SGDLS, YYNGEE. After removal of 4 bases from V and 7 bases from J, the junction contained 8 bases not matched to a gene. This CDR3 comprises 15 residues. CDR3 bases: TGTGCCAGCAGCCCCAGCGGGGGGGCCGGGAACATTCAGTACTTC. Amino acid sequence: CASSPSGGAGNIQYF.

This chain links TRBV28 with TRBJ1-2; TRBD1 matches at 7 bases. The CDR3 consists of 14 residues. Trimming at V came to 6 bases and at J to 5 bases, leaving 9 bases not matched to a gene. Germline V lookup: CDR1 MDHEN, CDR2 SYDVKM. CDR3 protein: CASRTRGERYGYTF. CDR3 bases: TGTGCCAGCAGGACCAGGGGGGAGCGGTATGGCTACACCTTC.

The chain uses TRBV2 and TRBJ2-3; no definite D call. Germline V gene sequence: CDR1 SNHLY, CDR2 FYNNEI. The V and J ends lost 5 bases and 3 bases respectively, with 18 bases between them. The length of the CDR3 is 16 residues. This chain's CDR3 is CASSPRRSAPTDTQYF. The CDR3 nucleotides are TGTGCCAGCAGTCCTCGAAGGAGCGCTCCGACAGATACGCAGTATTTT.

The rearrangement joins TRBV7-2 to TRBJ2-5, with D possibly TRBD2 on 5 matching bases. The J call is uncertain, as TRBJ2-7 better fits the DNA end. Looked up from germline, CDR1 is SGHTA and CDR2 is FQGNSA. The CDR3 consists of 12 residues. The CDR3 DNA reads TGTGCCAGCAGCGCTACTAGCTACGAGCAGTACTTC. Protein sequence: CASSATSYEQYF.

The genes are TRBV5-6 and TRBJ2-3; the match to TRBD1 covers 11 bases. Germline loops: CDR1 SGHDT, CDR2 YYEEEE. The junction had 11 bases not matched to a gene; V was cut back by 0 bases and J by 5 bases. The CDR3 loop spans 18 amino acids. The DNA of the CDR3 is TGTGCCAGCAGCTTGGCCTTCGGACAGGGGGCCGTAGTAGATACGCAGTATTTT. Translation gives CASSLAFGQGAVVDTQYF.